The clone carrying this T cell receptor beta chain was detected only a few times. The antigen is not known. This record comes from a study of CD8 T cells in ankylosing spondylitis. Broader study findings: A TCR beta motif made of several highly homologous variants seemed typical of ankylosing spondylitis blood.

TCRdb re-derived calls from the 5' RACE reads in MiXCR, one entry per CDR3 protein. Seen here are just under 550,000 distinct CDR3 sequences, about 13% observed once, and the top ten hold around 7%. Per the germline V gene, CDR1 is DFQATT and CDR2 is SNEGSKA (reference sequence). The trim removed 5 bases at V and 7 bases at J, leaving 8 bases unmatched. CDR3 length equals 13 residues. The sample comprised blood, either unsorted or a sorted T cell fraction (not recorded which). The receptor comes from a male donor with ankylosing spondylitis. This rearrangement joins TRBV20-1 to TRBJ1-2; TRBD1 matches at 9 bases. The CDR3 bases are TGCAGTGCTCGCCGGGACAGGGAACGTGGCTACACCTTC. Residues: CSARRDRERGYTF.